This is a list of T cell receptor beta chains from one sample in a study of control samples from healthy donors and cancer patients. The data were produced by immunoSEQ multiplex PCR, yet TCRdb's version contains in-frame clones alone and is incomplete. The top ten clones hold 1.3% of a sample with roughly 92,000 clones, about 88% of them seen once. Material for sequencing was blood. Receptor source: a woman between 50 and 59 years old in good health. CDR3s include the opening cysteine and the closing phenylalanine or tryptophan. D genes are given only for firm matches. Clone size is not always given. Where it is, it says once, few, many or a class for expanded clones.

TRBV7-9,NA,TRBJ1-2,NA,TGTGCCAGCAGCCTAGGATCAGTCGACAGTCACTATGGCTACACCTTC,CASSLGSVDSHYGYTF
TRBV5-4,TRBD1,TRBJ2-1,NA,TGTGCCAGCAGCTTGGGATATGGACAGGGAATCTACAATGAGCAGTTCTTC,CASSLGYGQGIYNEQFF
TRBV7-9,TRBD2,TRBJ2-3,NA,TGTGCCAGCAGCTTAGCGAAGGTAGGGACTAGCGGGGACACAGATACGCAGTATTTT,CASSLAKVGTSGDTDTQYF
TRBV25-1,NA,TRBJ2-3,NA,TGTGCCAGCAGTGAATCAAACGGCCCGTTCGATACGCAGTATTTT,CASSESNGPFDTQYF
TRBV18,NA,TRBJ2-2,NA,TGTGCCAGCTCACCGAACCCGAGTCTCACCGGGGAGCTGTTTTTT,CASSPNPSLTGELFF
TRBV12-3/TRBV12-4,NA,TRBJ2-5,NA,TGTGCCAGCAGTTTGGCCCGGACCCAGTACTTC,CASSLARTQYF
TRBV7-8,NA,TRBJ2-5,NA,TGTGCCAGCAGTCTGCAAGAGACCCAGTACTTC,CASSLQETQYF
TRBV7-6,TRBD2,TRBJ2-2,NA,TGTGCCAGCAGCCCACGGGAGGTCACCGGGGAGCTGTTTTTT,CASSPREVTGELFF
TRBV7-3,NA,TRBJ1-3,NA,TGTGCCAGCAGCTTACAGGGAGTAGGATCCACCATATATTTT,CASSLQGVGSTIYF
TRBV3-1/TRBV3-2,TRBD1,TRBJ1-1,NA,TGTGCCAGCACCGCGAAGGGACAGGGGAACACTGAAGCTTTCTTT,CASTAKGQGNTEAFF
TRBV2,NA,TRBJ1-2,NA,TGTGCCAGCAGTGTTTTGGCAGACTCTAACTATGGCTACACCTTC,CASSVLADSNYGYTF
TRBV12-3/TRBV12-4,NA,TRBJ2-3,NA,TGTGCCAGCAGTTGGCTAGCGAATACGCAGTATTTT,CASSWLANTQYF
TRBV4-2,TRBD2,TRBJ2-5,NA,TGTGCCAGCAGCCAAGGACTAGCGGGGGAGACCCAGTACTTC,CASSQGLAGETQYF
TRBV6-6,NA,TRBJ1-1,NA,TGTGCCAGCAGTCATCAGGACCGTTCGGAAGCTTTCTTT,CASSHQDRSEAFF
TRBV18,NA,TRBJ1-2,NA,TGTGCCAGCTCATTACGCAACGGGGGCCTCTATGGCTACACCTTC,CASSLRNGGLYGYTF
TRBV2,NA,TRBJ1-4,NA,TGTGCCAGCAGTGAGGGCCTACCTAATGAAAAACTGTTTTTT,CASSEGLPNEKLFF
TRBV27,TRBD1,TRBJ1-5,NA,TGTGCCAGCAGTCAGGGGACAGGGGGCAATCAGCCCCAGCATTTT,CASSQGTGGNQPQHF
TRBV5-8,NA,TRBJ1-2,few,TGTGCCAGCAGCCGAGGGAGCGGTTCGGGCTACACCTTC,CASSRGSGSGYTF
TRBV6-6,NA,TRBJ1-2,NA,TGTGCCAGCAGTTACACCGCGGACAGTCCTAACTATGGCTACACCTTC,CASSYTADSPNYGYTF
TRBV5-1,NA,TRBJ2-7,NA,TGCGCCAGCAGCCCGAGTAGGTCCAACTCCTACGAGCAGTACTTC,CASSPSRSNSYEQYF
TRBV18,NA,TRBJ1-4,NA,TGTGCCAGCTCACCTCCGTCCTTGGCGGAAAAACTGTTTTTT,CASSPPSLAEKLFF
TRBV28,NA,TRBJ1-2,NA,TGTGCCAGCACCCCCCGGACTCCAACGGACTACACCTTC,CASTPRTPTDYTF
TRBV7-2,NA,TRBJ1-2,once,TGTGCCAGCAGCTTAGCGGGCAACTATGGCTACACCTTC,CASSLAGNYGYTF
TRBV2,NA,TRBJ1-5,once,TGTGCCAGCAGTGAAGAGATGGCAGGGAATCAGCCCCAGCATTTT,CASSEEMAGNQPQHF
TRBV6-5,TRBD1,TRBJ1-1,NA,TGTGCCAGCAGTTATGGTGGACAGGGGGAAGCTTTCTTT,CASSYGGQGEAFF
TRBV4-3,NA,TRBJ2-7,NA,TGCGCCAGCAGCCAAGAGACGGGAGAAAGCTACGAGCAGTACTTC,CASSQETGESYEQYF
TRBV7-8,NA,TRBJ1-2,once,TGTGCCAGCAGCCTACGACAGTGTGGAGACCGCTTC,CASSLRQCGDRF
TRBV19,TRBD1,TRBJ1-1,once,TGTGCCAGTAGTCCGGGACAGGGGGTAAAAGCTTTCTTT,CASSPGQGVKAFF
TRBV6-2/TRBV6-3,NA,TRBJ2-7,NA,TGTGCCAGCAGTTACTCGACAGACTACGAGCAGTACTTC,CASSYSTDYEQYF
TRBV6-1,TRBD1,TRBJ1-5,NA,TGTGCCAGCAGTGATAAGGACAGGTGGAATAGCAATCAGCCCCAGCATTTT,CASSDKDRWNSNQPQHF
TRBV27,TRBD1,TRBJ2-6,NA,TGTGCCAGCAGTACCCCAGGGGACAGGGGGTCTGGGGCCAACGTCCTGACTTTC,CASSTPGDRGSGANVLTF
TRBV6-2/TRBV6-3,TRBD1,TRBJ1-1,NA,TGTGCCAGCAGTTTCCGGACAGGGCACATGAACACTGAAGCTTTCTTT,CASSFRTGHMNTEAFF
TRBV6-5,NA,TRBJ2-3,NA,TGTGCCAGCAGCGCCCTCGGGGGTTTCACAGATACGCAGTATTTT,CASSALGGFTDTQYF
TRBV4-3,TRBD2,TRBJ2-5,NA,TGCGCCAGCAGCCAAAAGATGGGGACTAGCAGAAGTACTTGGGAGACCCAGTACTTC,CASSQKMGTSRSTWETQYF
TRBV15,NA,TRBJ2-1,NA,TGTGCCACCAGCAGAGTCGGGACTGAGCAGTTCTTC,CATSRVGTEQFF
TRBV19,NA,TRBJ2-2,NA,TGTGCCAGTAGCCATAAAAGACAGGGAGGCACCGGGGAGCTGTTTTTT,CASSHKRQGGTGELFF
TRBV28,TRBD1,TRBJ2-7,NA,TGTGCCAGCAGTAAGACACAGGGGGCCAACGAGCAGTACTTC,CASSKTQGANEQYF
TRBV7-2,TRBD1,TRBJ1-5,NA,TGTGCCAGCAGCTCCCAGGGGGCGGGCAATCAGCCCCAGCATTTT,CASSSQGAGNQPQHF
TRBV6-5,NA,TRBJ1-1,once,TGTGCCAGCATCATGAACACTGAAGCTTTCTTT,CASIMNTEAFF
TRBV29-1,TRBD1,TRBJ2-7,NA,TGCAGCGTTGCCCATCTGCGGGACAGGGGGAGGGCCGAGGGTTACGAGCAGTACTTC,CSVAHLRDRGRAEGYEQYF
TRBV7-9,NA,TRBJ2-1,NA,TGTGCCAGCAGTCGCGCCCCCTACAATGAGCAGTTCTTC,CASSRAPYNEQFF
TRBV9,TRBD2,TRBJ2-1,NA,TGTGCCAGCAGCGTCTCTAGCGGGAGGAATGAGCAGTTCTTC,CASSVSSGRNEQFF
TRBV11-2,TRBD1,TRBJ2-3,NA,TGTGCCAGCACCGCGGACAGGGAAATAGATACGCAGTATTTT,CASTADREIDTQYF
TRBV29-1,TRBD2,TRBJ2-7,NA,TGCAGCGTAACAGGGGGCGCGAGACTAGCGGGAGCCTACGAGCAGTACTTC,CSVTGGARLAGAYEQYF
TRBV5-6,NA,TRBJ2-2,NA,TGTGCCAGCAGCTTGTCGTGGGGCGGGACATCCACCGGGGAGCTGTTTTTT,CASSLSWGGTSTGELFF
TRBV19,TRBD1,TRBJ1-2,NA,TGTGCCAGTAGTATTTTGGGGACAGGGGTTGCGCGGAACTATGGCTACACCTTC,CASSILGTGVARNYGYTF
TRBV18,NA,TRBJ2-4,NA,TGTGCCAGCTCGCGGGGCGGGGACAAAAACATTCAGTACTTC,CASSRGGDKNIQYF
TRBV10-3,NA,TRBJ1-3,NA,TGTGCCATCAGTGAGACTAGCTCTGGAAACACCATATATTTT,CAISETSSGNTIYF
TRBV6-5,NA,TRBJ2-1,NA,TGTGCCAGCAGTTACTCGCAGGGGTTAGGTGAGCAGTTCTTC,CASSYSQGLGEQFF
TRBV7-8,TRBD1,TRBJ1-6,NA,TGTGCCAGCAGCTTAAACCCACAGGGGGTCAATTCACCCCTCCACTTT,CASSLNPQGVNSPLHF
TRBV28,TRBD1,TRBJ1-3,NA,TGTGCCAGCAGTATACCAGGGGGGCCCTCTGGAAACACCATATATTTT,CASSIPGGPSGNTIYF